The source of this T cell receptor beta chain is a study of T cell changes during pregnancy in multiple sclerosis (dated by TCRdb to the late 2010s). At the level of the whole study: The study looked at changes in the T cell repertoire across pregnancy in women with multiple sclerosis.

The library was made by the immunoSEQ multiplex PCR assay. TCRdb took over this immuneACCESS table, retaining in-frame rearrangements with V and J assigned. Such tables are incomplete; in checked studies, under half of the missing clones stem from an unresolved V gene, and the remainder is unexplained. The sample contains tens of thousands of clones, 90% of them found a single time. Under 6.5% of the sample is taken by the ten largest. The germline V gene yields SGHTA for CDR1 and FQGTGA for CDR2. Compared with germline, V lacks 1 base and J lacks 2 bases; bases without a gene match: 12. Measured from the cysteine to the phenylalanine, the CDR3 is 19 residues long. The entry retains the CDR3 DNA only, 57 bases that are in frame from base 1. Notes on this clone: There is no known antigen for this receptor. There are no base qualities to consult, and no much larger clone falls within one base.

Here the chain combines TRBV7-3 and TRBJ2-2; TRBD2 fits 8 bases in the junction. The sample consisted of peripheral blood, taken after pregnancy. This clonotype was sampled from a female donor in good health, enrolled as a control in a pregnancy study. The sequenced DNA: TGTGCCAGCAGCTTAATGGCCCTCGGGACTAGGGGAAACACCGGGGAGCTGTTTTTT. Translation gives CASSLMALGTRGNTGELFF. When the CDR3 is completed using the reference TRBV7-3 and TRBJ2-2 genes on either side, the full variable domain is GAGVSQTPSNKVTEKGKYVELRCDPISGHTALYWYRQSLGQGPEFLIYFQGTGAADDSGLPNDRFFAVRPEGSVSTLKIQRTERGDSAVYLCASSLMALGTRGNTGELFFGEGSRLTVL.